This T cell receptor beta chain is drawn from a study of CD8 T cells in Susac syndrome. This clonotype showed up just once. Random-hexamer reverse transcription was applied to about 0.5 to 1 ug RNA. Multiplex immunoSEQ PCR targeted 54 Vbeta and 13 Jbeta TCR beta segments. TCRdb reprocessed the immunoSEQ multiplex PCR reads with MiXCR, giving one entry per CDR3 protein. The table has about 180,000 distinct CDR3 sequences, approximately 94% seen once. Negative isolation was used for CD8+ and CD4+ T cells, and FACS enrichment was applied to TEMRA cells. The clonotype comes from a human donor with Susac syndrome. The specimen sequenced was CD4+ T cells from PBMCs.

CDR3 amino acids: CASRPLGAETYEQYF. CDR3 in DNA: TGTGCCAGCAGACCCCTTGGAGCAGAGACCTACGAGCAGTACTTC. The V call is TRBV6-2 or TRBV6-3, the J call TRBJ2-7; no definite D call. This CDR3 comprises 15 residues. Germline loops: CDR1 MNHEY, CDR2 SVGEGT. V was clipped by 6 bases and J by 2 bases, with 17 bases between them.